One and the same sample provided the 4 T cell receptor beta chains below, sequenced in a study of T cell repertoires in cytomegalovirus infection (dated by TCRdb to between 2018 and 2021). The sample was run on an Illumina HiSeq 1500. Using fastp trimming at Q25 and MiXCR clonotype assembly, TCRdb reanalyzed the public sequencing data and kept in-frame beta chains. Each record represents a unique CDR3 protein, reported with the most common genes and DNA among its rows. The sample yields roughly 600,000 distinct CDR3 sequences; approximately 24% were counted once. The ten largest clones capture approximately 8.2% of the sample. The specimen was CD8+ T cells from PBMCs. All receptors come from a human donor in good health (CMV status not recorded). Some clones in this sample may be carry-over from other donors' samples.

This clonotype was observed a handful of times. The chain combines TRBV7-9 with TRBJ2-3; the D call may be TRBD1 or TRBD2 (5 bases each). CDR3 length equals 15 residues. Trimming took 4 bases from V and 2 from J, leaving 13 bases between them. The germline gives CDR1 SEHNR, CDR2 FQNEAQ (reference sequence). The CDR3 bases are TGTGCCAGCAGCTCCGAGGGGCTCCACACAGATACGCAGTATTTT. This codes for CASSSEGLHTDTQYF.

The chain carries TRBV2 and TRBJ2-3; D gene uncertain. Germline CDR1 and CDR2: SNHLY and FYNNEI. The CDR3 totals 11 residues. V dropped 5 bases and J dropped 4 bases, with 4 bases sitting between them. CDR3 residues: CASSTADTQYF. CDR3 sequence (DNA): TGTGCCAGCAGTACAGCAGATACGCAGTATTTT.

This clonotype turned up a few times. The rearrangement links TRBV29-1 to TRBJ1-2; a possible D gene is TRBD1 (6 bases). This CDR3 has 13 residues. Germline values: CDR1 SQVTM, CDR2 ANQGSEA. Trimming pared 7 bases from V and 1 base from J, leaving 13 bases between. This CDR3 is CSAPDSVNYGYTF. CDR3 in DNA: TGCAGCGCTCCGGACAGCGTTAACTATGGCTACACCTTC. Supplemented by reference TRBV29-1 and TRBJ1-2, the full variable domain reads SAVISQKPSRDICQRGTSLTIQCQVDSQVTMMFWYRQQPGQSLTLIATANQGSEATYESGFVIDKFPISRPNLTFSTLTVSNMSPEDSSIYLCSAPDSVNYGYTFGSGTRLTVV.

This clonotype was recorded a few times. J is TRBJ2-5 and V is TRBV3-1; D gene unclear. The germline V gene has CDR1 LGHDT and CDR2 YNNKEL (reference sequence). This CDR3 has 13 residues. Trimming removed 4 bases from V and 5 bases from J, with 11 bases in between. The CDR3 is CASSLSSEETQYF. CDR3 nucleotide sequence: TGTGCCAGCAGCCTTAGCAGCGAGGAGACCCAGTACTTC.